This TCR beta chain emerged from a study of T cell clones after liver transplantation. Overall study context: Liver transplant recipients had immunosuppression withdrawal attempted within 2 years. TCRbeta sequencing after a pre-transplant mixed lymphocyte reaction identified graft-donor-reactive clones, later tracked in post-transplant blood. Study-wide results and limits: Post-transplant time points were not standardized, so conclusions are preliminary.

The V and J ends lost 7 bases and 5 bases, in that order; junction bases with no gene match: 7. This CDR3 is 15 amino acids long. Germline CDR1 MGHRA, CDR2 YSYEKL. Unstimulated PBMCs were sorted into CD3+CD4+ and CD3+CD8+ populations. Repertoires were generated with immunoSEQ multiplex PCR, while TCRdb's copy carries only in-frame clones and drops some. Of fewer than 65,000 clones in the sample, about nine tenths were seen once. Concerning this clone: The antigen is undetermined.

The sequence was obtained from a human patient who received a liver transplant. Some T cells may trace back to the graft donor. V and J are TRBV4-1 and TRBJ2-5, with 13 bases identical to TRBD2. Sequencing used CD8+ T cells from blood, obtained 12 months after liver transplant. CDR3 region: CASTWTSGRGETQYF. The CDR3 region has the DNA TGCGCCAGCACCTGGACTAGCGGGAGAGGGGAGACCCAGTACTTC.